This T cell receptor (beta chain) was identified in a study of shared clonotypes between healthy human individuals. The germline V gene has CDR1 SGHTA and CDR2 FQGNSA. The CDR3 is made up of 15 amino acids. V was pared by 1 base and J by 0 bases, with 9 bases between. This clone was counted once. Clones were sequenced by immunoSEQ multiplex PCR, and TCRdb holds only the in-frame ones, with some missing. The sample carries about 2.3 million clones, just over 90% recorded once. This chain connects TRBV7-2 to TRBJ1-1, with a possible D match to TRBD1 (5 bases). The sequenced sample consisted of naive CD4+ T cells from PBMCs. As to subset: CD45RA+ positively selected. This clonotype originated in a man aged 18 to 30 in good health. Some clones in this sample may be carry-over from other donors' samples. This CDR3 reads CASSLGGRMNTEAFF. The CDR3 region has the DNA TGTGCCAGCAGCTTAGGGGGCAGAATGAACACTGAAGCTTTCTTT.